Included here is one T cell receptor (beta chain) sequence, with context. These data belong to a study of shared clonotypes between healthy human individuals. The CDR3 is made up of 14 amino acids. V lost 3 bases, J lost 3 bases, and 12 bases lay in between. Germline CDR1 KGHSH, CDR2 LQKENI. Naive CD4+ cells were CD45RA-selected; the remaining cells were memory. Repertoires were generated with immunoSEQ multiplex PCR, while TCRdb's copy carries only in-frame clones and drops some. This table holds more than 900,000 clones, about 84% found once. This rearrangement joins TRBV18 to TRBJ2-7; possibly TRBD1 for D (5 bases). Sample: memory CD4+ T cells from PBMCs. The sample's subset: CD45RA-negative fraction. This TCR was recovered from a man aged 18 to 30 in good health. Some clones in this sample may be carry-over from other donors' samples. CDR3 amino acids: CASSPQAGNYEQYF. The CDR3 bases are TGTGCCAGCTCACCCCAGGCAGGGAACTACGAGCAGTACTTC.